Listed below are T cell receptor beta chains from one sample, sequenced in a study of cytotoxic CD8 clonotypes in ibrutinib-treated CLL. TCRdb's table, derived via immunoSEQ multiplex PCR, lists solely in-frame clones and lacks some. The sample shows more than 200,000 clones, roughly three quarters of them seen only once. Sequenced here: PBMCs, sampled after 12 months of ibrutinib treatment. The receptors were sampled from a human donor with chronic lymphocytic leukemia. CDR3s include the opening cysteine and the closing phenylalanine or tryptophan. Fields, in order: J gene, V gene, CDR3 protein.

j_gene: TRBJ2-7
v_gene: TRBV6-6
CDR3aa: CASSHGQGANYEQYF

j_gene: TRBJ1-2
v_gene: TRBV2
CDR3aa: CASSYGEAYGYTF

j_gene: TRBJ2-7
v_gene: TRBV28
CDR3aa: CASTPSGRSEQYF

j_gene: TRBJ1-2
v_gene: TRBV11-2
CDR3aa: CASSLYGTGYTF

j_gene: TRBJ1-1
v_gene: TRBV6-5
CDR3aa: CASSYRPKGTEAFF

j_gene: TRBJ1-2
v_gene: TRBV7-2
CDR3aa: CASSPDKSYGYTF

j_gene: TRBJ1-2
v_gene: TRBV19
CDR3aa: CASSSQTGSRYGYTF

j_gene: TRBJ1-2
v_gene: TRBV4-1
CDR3aa: CASSQQGIRGYGYTF

j_gene: TRBJ2-2
v_gene: TRBV25-1
CDR3aa: CASSRDTGELFF

j_gene: TRBJ1-1
v_gene: TRBV25-1
CDR3aa: CASSEWGSSSTEAFF

j_gene: TRBJ1-1
v_gene: TRBV15
CDR3aa: CATSRVAGYTEAFF

j_gene: TRBJ2-7
v_gene: TRBV6-1
CDR3aa: CASSQPTATYEQYF

j_gene: TRBJ1-4
v_gene: TRBV5-1
CDR3aa: CASSLGPEGVNEKLFF

j_gene: TRBJ2-7
v_gene: TRBV18
CDR3aa: CASSPSSGQDSSYEQYF

j_gene: TRBJ2-3
v_gene: TRBV28
CDR3aa: CASVGGRFVSTDTQYF

j_gene: TRBJ2-7
v_gene: TRBV6-6
CDR3aa: CASRLTGSYEQYF

j_gene: TRBJ1-1
v_gene: TRBV28
CDR3aa: CASRFGQMNTEAFF

j_gene: TRBJ1-1
v_gene: TRBV25-1
CDR3aa: CASSGTRNTEAFF

j_gene: TRBJ2-1
v_gene: TRBV28
CDR3aa: CASKDHSSYNEQFF

j_gene: TRBJ2-3
v_gene: TRBV9
CDR3aa: CASSGSGRPDTQYF

j_gene: TRBJ2-1
v_gene: TRBV9
CDR3aa: CASSVAEAGVMFF

j_gene: TRBJ2-7
v_gene: TRBV5-6
CDR3aa: CASSLRPSGPYEQYF

j_gene: TRBJ2-7
v_gene: TRBV5-1
CDR3aa: CASSLWGDPSYEQYF

j_gene: TRBJ2-7
v_gene: TRBV27
CDR3aa: CASGVGRWWEQYF

j_gene: TRBJ2-1
v_gene: TRBV30
CDR3aa: CAWSGGGEQFF

j_gene: TRBJ1-6
v_gene: TRBV2
CDR3aa: CASRGTGDSPLHF

j_gene: TRBJ1-2
v_gene: TRBV5-6
CDR3aa: CASSWGQRGYTF

j_gene: TRBJ2-7
v_gene: TRBV6-5
CDR3aa: CASSMQGGEQYF

j_gene: TRBJ1-1
v_gene: TRBV5-8
CDR3aa: CASSLWAHGAEAFF

j_gene: TRBJ2-7
v_gene: TRBV30
CDR3aa: CAWSGTTSPYEQYF

j_gene: TRBJ1-1
v_gene: TRBV9
CDR3aa: CASSVTGQGYTEAFF

j_gene: TRBJ2-7
v_gene: TRBV19
CDR3aa: CASSRTGMIWEQYF

j_gene: TRBJ2-1
v_gene: TRBV29-1
CDR3aa: CSVADSSSYNEQFF

j_gene: TRBJ2-7
v_gene: TRBV28
CDR3aa: CASSFPQVGEREQYF

j_gene: TRBJ1-2
v_gene: TRBV9
CDR3aa: CASSVTGTDYGYTF

j_gene: TRBJ2-1
v_gene: TRBV9
CDR3aa: CASSVDSGVYNEQFF

j_gene: TRBJ1-1
v_gene: TRBV6-6
CDR3aa: CASTDQGILAEAFF

j_gene: TRBJ1-2
v_gene: TRBV5-6
CDR3aa: CASSYQTGGVYGYTF

j_gene: TRBJ2-5
v_gene: TRBV6-5
CDR3aa: CASRWTSGSSETQYF

j_gene: TRBJ1-2
v_gene: TRBV19
CDR3aa: CASTDLAQTGLHYGYTF

j_gene: TRBJ1-2
v_gene: TRBV6-6
CDR3aa: CASSYSSGANYGYTF

j_gene: TRBJ2-7
v_gene: TRBV5-1
CDR3aa: CASSLAQFYEQYF

j_gene: TRBJ1-2
v_gene: TRBV7-3
CDR3aa: CASSLNGLGGGVGYTF

j_gene: TRBJ2-3
v_gene: TRBV28
CDR3aa: CASSPVMEITDTQYF

j_gene: TRBJ1-3
v_gene: TRBV5-1
CDR3aa: CASSLEGRGYSGNTIYF

j_gene: TRBJ1-5
v_gene: TRBV5-1
CDR3aa: CASSLQGDQPQHF

j_gene: TRBJ2-7
v_gene: TRBV2
CDR3aa: CASRVWDSREQYF

j_gene: TRBJ1-1
v_gene: TRBV10-3
CDR3aa: CAICGTGAATEAFF

j_gene: TRBJ1-4
v_gene: TRBV28
CDR3aa: CASSLRDRGEKLFF

j_gene: TRBJ2-5
v_gene: TRBV6-1
CDR3aa: CASTNRQGPQETQYF